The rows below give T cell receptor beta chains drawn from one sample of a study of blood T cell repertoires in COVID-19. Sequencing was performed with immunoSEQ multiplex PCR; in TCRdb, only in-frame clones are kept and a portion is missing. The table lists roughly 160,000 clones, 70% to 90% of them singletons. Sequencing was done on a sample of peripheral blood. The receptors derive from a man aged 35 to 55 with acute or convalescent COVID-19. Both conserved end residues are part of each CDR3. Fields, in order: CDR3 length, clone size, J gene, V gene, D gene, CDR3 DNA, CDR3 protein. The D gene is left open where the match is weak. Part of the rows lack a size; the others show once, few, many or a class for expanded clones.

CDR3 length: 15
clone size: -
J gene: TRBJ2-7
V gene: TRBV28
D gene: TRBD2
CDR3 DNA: TGTGCCAGCAGTTTCGAGGGTAGCGGGGGGCGGAAACAGTACTTC
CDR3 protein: CASSFEGSGGRKQYF

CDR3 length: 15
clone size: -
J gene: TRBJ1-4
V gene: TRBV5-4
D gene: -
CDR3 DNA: TGTGCCAGCAGCTTGGGGGCTCCAACTAATGAAAAACTGTTTTTT
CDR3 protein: CASSLGAPTNEKLFF

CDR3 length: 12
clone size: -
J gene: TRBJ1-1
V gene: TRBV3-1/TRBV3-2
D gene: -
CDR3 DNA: TGTGCCAGCAGCCCTGGGGAGGGGCCGGCTTTCTTT
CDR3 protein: CASSPGEGPAFF

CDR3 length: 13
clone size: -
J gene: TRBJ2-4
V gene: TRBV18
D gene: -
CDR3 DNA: TGTGCCAGCTCACCGCAGGGGGGAAACATTCAGTACTTC
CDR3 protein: CASSPQGGNIQYF

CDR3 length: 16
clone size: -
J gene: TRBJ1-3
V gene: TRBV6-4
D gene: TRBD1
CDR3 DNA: TGTGCCAGCCGCAGTATGGGACAGGGCTGCGGAAACACCATATATTTT
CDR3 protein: CASRSMGQGCGNTIYF

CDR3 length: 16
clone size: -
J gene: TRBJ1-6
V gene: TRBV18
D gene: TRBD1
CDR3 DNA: TGTGCCAGCTCACTCAACCCGGGACAGGGTTACTCACCCCTCCACTTT
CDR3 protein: CASSLNPGQGYSPLHF

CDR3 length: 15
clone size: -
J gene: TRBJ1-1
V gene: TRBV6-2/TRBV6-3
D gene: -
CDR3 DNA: TGTGCCAGCAGTTACGAGGGTAAGGGTGACACTGAAGCTTTCTTT
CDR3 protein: CASSYEGKGDTEAFF

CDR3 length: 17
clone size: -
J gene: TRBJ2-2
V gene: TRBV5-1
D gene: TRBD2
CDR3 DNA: TGCGCCAGCAGCCCGCCCGGACTAGCGGGGGGAACCGGGGAGCTGTTTTTT
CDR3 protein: CASSPPGLAGGTGELFF

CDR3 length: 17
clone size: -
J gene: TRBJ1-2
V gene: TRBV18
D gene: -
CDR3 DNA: TGTGCCAGCTCACCCCTTCCAGGGGCTCAAGCTAACTATGGCTACACCTTC
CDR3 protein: CASSPLPGAQANYGYTF

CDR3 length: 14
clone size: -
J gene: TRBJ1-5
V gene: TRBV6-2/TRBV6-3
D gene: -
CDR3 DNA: TGTGCCAGCAGTTACCCAACCGACAGCCAGCCCCAGCATTTT
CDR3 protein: CASSYPTDSQPQHF

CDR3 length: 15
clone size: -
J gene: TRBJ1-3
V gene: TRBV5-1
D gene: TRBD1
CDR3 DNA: TGCGCCAGCAGCTTGGGGGACAGCTCTGGAAACACCATATATTTT
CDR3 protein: CASSLGDSSGNTIYF

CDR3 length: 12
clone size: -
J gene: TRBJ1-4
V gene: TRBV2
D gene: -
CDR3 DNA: TGTGCCAGCAATGGGGGGGATGAAAAACTGTTTTTT
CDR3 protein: CASNGGDEKLFF

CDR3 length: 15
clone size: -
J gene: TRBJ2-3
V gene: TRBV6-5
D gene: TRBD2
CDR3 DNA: TGTGCCAGCACCAACAGCGGGGGGCCGGGAGATACGCAGTATTTT
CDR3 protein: CASTNSGGPGDTQYF

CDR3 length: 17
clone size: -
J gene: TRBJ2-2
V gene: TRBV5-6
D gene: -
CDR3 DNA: TGTGCCAGCAGCTTGGCTTGGGCCTTAAGCCGCACCGGGGAGCTGTTTTTT
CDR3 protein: CASSLAWALSRTGELFF

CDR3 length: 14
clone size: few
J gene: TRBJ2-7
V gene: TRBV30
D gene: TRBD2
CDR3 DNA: TGTGCCTATCAGGCGGGACTACTTAGGGACGAGCAGTACTTC
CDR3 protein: CAYQAGLLRDEQYF

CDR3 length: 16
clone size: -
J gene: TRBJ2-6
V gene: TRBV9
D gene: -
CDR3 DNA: TGTGCCAGCAGCGTCCTAGGGGTTTCTGGGGCCAACGTCCTGACTTTC
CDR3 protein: CASSVLGVSGANVLTF

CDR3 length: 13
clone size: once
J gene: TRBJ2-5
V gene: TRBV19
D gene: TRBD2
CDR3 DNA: TGTGCCAGTAGGAGCCATAGCGGGGGGACCCAGTACTTC
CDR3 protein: CASRSHSGGTQYF

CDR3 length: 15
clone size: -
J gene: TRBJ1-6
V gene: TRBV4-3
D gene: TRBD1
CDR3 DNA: TGCGCCAGCAGCCAAGATGCAGGGGGTAATTCACCCCTCCACTTT
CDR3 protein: CASSQDAGGNSPLHF

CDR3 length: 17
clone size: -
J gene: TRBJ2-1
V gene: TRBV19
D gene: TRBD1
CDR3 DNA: TGTGCCAGTAGTCTATCAAAGGGACAGGGGGCCCACAATGAGCAGTTCTTC
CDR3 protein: CASSLSKGQGAHNEQFF

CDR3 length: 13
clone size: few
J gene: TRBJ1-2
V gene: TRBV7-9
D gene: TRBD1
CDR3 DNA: TGTGCCAGCAGCCCCTGGACAGGGCGAGGCTACACCTTC
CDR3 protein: CASSPWTGRGYTF

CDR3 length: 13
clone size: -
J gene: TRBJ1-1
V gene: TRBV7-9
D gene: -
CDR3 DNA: TGTGCCAGCAGCTTCTTTCCCGGCACTGAAGCTTTCTTT
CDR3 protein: CASSFFPGTEAFF

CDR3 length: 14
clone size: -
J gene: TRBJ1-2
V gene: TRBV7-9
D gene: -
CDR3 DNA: TGTGCCAGCAGCGCGGGGACGGGCCGCTATGGCTACACCTTC
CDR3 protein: CASSAGTGRYGYTF

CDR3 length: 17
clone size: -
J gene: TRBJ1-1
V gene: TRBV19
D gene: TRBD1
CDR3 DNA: TGTGCCAGTAGTAACATCGGGACAGGGAGGTTAGGATCTGAAGCTTTCTTT
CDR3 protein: CASSNIGTGRLGSEAFF

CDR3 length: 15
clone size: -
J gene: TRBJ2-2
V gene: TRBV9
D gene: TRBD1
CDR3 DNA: TGTGCCAGCAGCACTCACAGGGGTGGTACCGGGGAGCTGTTTTTT
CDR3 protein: CASSTHRGGTGELFF

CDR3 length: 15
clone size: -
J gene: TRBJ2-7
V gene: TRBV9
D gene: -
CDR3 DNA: TGTGCCAGCAGCGTAGATGGTAGCGGAAGCTACGAGCAGTACTTC
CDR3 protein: CASSVDGSGSYEQYF

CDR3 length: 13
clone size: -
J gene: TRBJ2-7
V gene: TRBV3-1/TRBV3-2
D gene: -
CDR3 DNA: TGTGCCAGCAGCCAAGTCGGACAGATGGGGCAGTACTTC
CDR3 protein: CASSQVGQMGQYF

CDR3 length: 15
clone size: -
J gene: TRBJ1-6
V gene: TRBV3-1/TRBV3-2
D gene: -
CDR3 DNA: TGTGCCAGCAGCCAAGATCCTGGACAGCAACGGCCCCTCCACTTT
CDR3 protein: CASSQDPGQQRPLHF

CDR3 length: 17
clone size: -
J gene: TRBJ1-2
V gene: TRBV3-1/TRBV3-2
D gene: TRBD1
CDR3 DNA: TGTGCCAGCAGCCAACTTATAGAACCGACAGGGGACTATGGCTACACCTTC
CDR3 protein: CASSQLIEPTGDYGYTF

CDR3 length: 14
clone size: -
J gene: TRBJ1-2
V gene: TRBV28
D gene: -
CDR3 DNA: TGTGCCAGCAATAATGGGGGCCCTATCTATGGCTACACCTTC
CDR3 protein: CASNNGGPIYGYTF

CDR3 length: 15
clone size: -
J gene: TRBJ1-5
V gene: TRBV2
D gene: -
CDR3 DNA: TGTGCCAGCAGTGAGGCTCACGGGGGCAATCAGCCCCAGCATTTT
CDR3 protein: CASSEAHGGNQPQHF

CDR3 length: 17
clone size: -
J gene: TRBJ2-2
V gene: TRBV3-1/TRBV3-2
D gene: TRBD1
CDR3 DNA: TGTGCCAGCAGCCAAGTGGTAGGACAGGGGAAAACCGGGGAGCTGTTTTTT
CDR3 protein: CASSQVVGQGKTGELFF

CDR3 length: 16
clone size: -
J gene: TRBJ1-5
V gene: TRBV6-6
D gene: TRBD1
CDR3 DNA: TGTGCCAGCAGTTCGACCGGGACAGGGAATAATCAGCCCCAGCATTTT
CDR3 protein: CASSSTGTGNNQPQHF

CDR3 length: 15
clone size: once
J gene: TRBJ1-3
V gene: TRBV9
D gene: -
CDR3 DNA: TGTGCCAGCAGCGGGGGACAACACTCTGGAAACACCATATATTTT
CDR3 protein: CASSGGQHSGNTIYF

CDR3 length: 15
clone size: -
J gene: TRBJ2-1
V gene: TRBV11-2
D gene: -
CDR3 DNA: TGTGCCAGCAGCTCCGGACTTAGTGGGTCGGGTGAGCAGTTCTTC
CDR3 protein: CASSSGLSGSGEQFF

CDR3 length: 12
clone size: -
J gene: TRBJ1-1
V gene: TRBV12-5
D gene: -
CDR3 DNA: TGTGCTAGTGGTTTTGGCTCTACTGAAGCTTTCTTT
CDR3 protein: CASGFGSTEAFF

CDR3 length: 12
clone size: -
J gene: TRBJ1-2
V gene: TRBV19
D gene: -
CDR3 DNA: TGTGCCAGTAGCGCAGCGGCGCGTGGCTACACCTTC
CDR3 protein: CASSAAARGYTF

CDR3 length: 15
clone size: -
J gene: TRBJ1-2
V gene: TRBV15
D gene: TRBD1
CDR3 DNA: TGTGCCACCAGCAGAGAAAGGACAGGGTCGCATGGCTACACCTTC
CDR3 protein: CATSRERTGSHGYTF